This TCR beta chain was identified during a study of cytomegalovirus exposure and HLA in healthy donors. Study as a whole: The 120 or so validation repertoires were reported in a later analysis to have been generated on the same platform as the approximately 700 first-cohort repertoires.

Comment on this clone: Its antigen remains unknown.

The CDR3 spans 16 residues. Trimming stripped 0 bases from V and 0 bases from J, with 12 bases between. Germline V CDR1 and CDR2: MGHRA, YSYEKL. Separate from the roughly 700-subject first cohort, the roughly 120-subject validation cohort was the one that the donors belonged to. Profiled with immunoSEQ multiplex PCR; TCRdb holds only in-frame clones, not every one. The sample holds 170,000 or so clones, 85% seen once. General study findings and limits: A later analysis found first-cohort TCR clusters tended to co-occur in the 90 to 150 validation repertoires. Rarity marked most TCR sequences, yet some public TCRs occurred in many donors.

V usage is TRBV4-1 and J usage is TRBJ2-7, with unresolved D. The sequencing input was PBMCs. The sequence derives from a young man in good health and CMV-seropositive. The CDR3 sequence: CASSQDIAPSSYEQYF. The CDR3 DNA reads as TGCGCCAGCAGCCAAGATATTGCGCCAAGCTCCTACGAGCAGTACTTC.